This T cell receptor (beta chain) derives from a study of shared clonotypes between healthy human individuals. Produced via immunoSEQ multiplex PCR; TCRdb's table is partial and in-frame only. The sample lists approximately 2,000,000 clones; under 95% were seen once. The germline V and J ends were trimmed by 4 bases and 9 bases, with 13 bases remaining between them. Germline V gives CDR1 SGHTA, CDR2 FQGNSA. The CDR3 has 14 amino acids. None of the donors, who were healthy HIV-negative adults, had recently had acute infections or vaccinations. Adults of Caucasian background living in Nashville, Tennessee made up all donors. Splitting of CD4+ cells produced CD45RA+ naive and CD45RA-negative memory subsets.

Sequenced: naive CD4+ T cells from PBMCs. Subset reported: CD45RA+ positively selected. This receptor was identified in a man aged 18 to 35 in good health. Some clones in this sample may be carry-over from other donors' samples. The chain couples TRBV7-2 to TRBJ1-6; D unresolved. CDR3 protein: CASSWNSYGSPLHF. CDR3 in DNA: TGTGCCAGCAGCTGGAATAGTTACGGTTCACCCCTCCACTTT.